One sample yielded the 12 T cell receptor beta chains listed below, sequenced in a study of cytomegalovirus exposure and HLA in healthy donors. Use of 60 Vbeta and 13 Jbeta primers characterized the PCR. Profiling relied on immunoSEQ multiplex PCR, and the TCRdb table lists in-frame clones only, not all of them. This table has some 170,000 clones, 70% to 80% appearing once. Sequenced input: PBMCs. These receptors all stem from a woman in her thirties or forties in good health and CMV-seronegative.

The rearrangement joins TRBV10-3 to TRBJ2-6, with 8 nucleotides matching TRBD1. Unmatched junction bases numbered 4, after V lost 4 bases and J lost 2 bases. The germline V gene encodes CDR1 ENHRY and CDR2 SYGVKD. CDR3 length equals 16 residues. CDR3 residues: CAISAPGGAGANVLTF. CDR3 DNA: TGTGCCATCAGTGCACCAGGGGGCGCTGGGGCCAACGTCCTGACTTTC.

CDR3 nucleotides: TGTGCCAGCAGTCAAAATGGGCTAGCGGGAGAGGAGCAGTTCTTC. Translating gives CASSQNGLAGEEQFF. The rearrangement uses TRBV6-1 and TRBJ2-1; TRBD2 matches at 10 bases. The CDR3 consists of 15 residues. Germline loops: CDR1 MNHNS, CDR2 SASEGT. J was trimmed by 10 bases and V by 5 bases; bases with no gene match: 11.

The chain has TRBV9 and TRBJ2-3; a weak D match, TRBD1 (6 bases). Germline CDR1 and CDR2: SGDLS and YYNGEE. This CDR3 has 16 amino acids. With 4 bases removed from V and 2 bases from J, the gap between germline ends came to 17 bases. The CDR3 nucleotides read TGTGCCAGCAGCTCTACGATAGACAGGTTCACAGATACGCAGTATTTT. Translating it yields CASSSTIDRFTDTQYF.

J is TRBJ2-7 and V is TRBV5-1; possible D gene TRBD1, 6 bases. This CDR3 comprises 14 residues. Germline CDR1 is SGHRS and CDR2 is YFSETQ. V gave up 7 bases and J gave up 5 bases, with 19 bases separating them. The CDR3, as DNA: TGCGCCAGCCAACCCGCAGGACAGAGCGACGAGCAGTACTTC. It codes for CASQPAGQSDEQYF.

The CDR3 nucleotides read TGTGCCAGCAGTTTCGCAGATACGCAGTATTTT. Its protein is CASSFADTQYF. This chain uses TRBV6-5 with TRBJ2-3; no clear D. Germline V gives CDR1 MNHEY, CDR2 SVGAGI. CDR3 length equals 11 residues. V was pared by 4 bases and J by 4 bases, with 3 bases between.

The chain joins TRBV27 to TRBJ1-1; D possibly corresponds to TRBD1 (5 bases). Germline V gene sequence: CDR1 MNHEY, CDR2 SMNVEV (reference sequence). V lost 6 bases and J 5 bases, leaving 19 bases between the germline ends. This CDR3 contains 15 residues. CDR3 DNA: TGTGCCAGCAGCCGCATGGGGCTACTCGGGACTGAAGCTTTCTTT. Translation: CASSRMGLLGTEAFF.

The chain uses TRBV9 and TRBJ1-5; perhaps TRBD1 as D (5 bases). The germline CDR1 and CDR2 sequences are SGDLS and YYNGEE. The CDR3 has 15 residues. With 0 bases removed from V and 3 bases from J, the gap between germline ends came to 10 bases. The CDR3 reads CASSVEGDNNQPQHF. DNA of the CDR3: TGTGCCAGCAGCGTAGAAGGGGATAACAATCAGCCCCAGCATTTT.

This clone was found once. This chain connects TRBV11-3 to TRBJ2-7; TRBD1 agrees at 8 bases. V shed 3 bases and J 6 bases; nucleotides not matched to a gene: 10. The CDR3 covers 15 residues. Germline lookup yields CDR1 SGHNT and CDR2 YENEEA. The CDR3 loop reads CASSFSRPGGFEQYF. In DNA form, the CDR3 reads TGTGCCAGCAGCTTTTCGCGGCCAGGGGGCTTCGAGCAGTACTTC. Drawing the rest from reference TRBV11-3 and TRBJ2-7, the complete variable domain is EAGVVQSPRYKIIEKKQPVAFWCNPISGHNTLYWYLQNLGQGPELLIRYENEEAVDDSQLPKDRFSAERLKGVDSTLKIQPAELGDSAVYLCASSFSRPGGFEQYFGPGTRLTVT.

The rearrangement uses TRBV6-5 and TRBJ1-5; D is unresolved. The germline CDR1 and CDR2 sequences are MNHEY and SVGAGI. The CDR3 sequence is 14 residues long. Trimming left V 2 bases short and J 6 bases short, with 11 bases between. CDR3 sequence: CASSYAIGGQPQHF. CDR3 bases: TGTGCCAGCAGTTACGCGATCGGCGGTCAGCCCCAGCATTTT.

J is TRBJ1-1 and V is TRBV7-9, with TRBD1 matching 7 bases. Losses at the gene ends were 5 bases for V and 5 bases for J; bases not matched to a gene: 5. Germline V gives CDR1 SEHNR, CDR2 FQNEAQ (reference sequence). The CDR3 has 13 residues. The CDR3 protein is CASSQQGSTEAFF. The CDR3 region has the DNA TGTGCCAGCAGCCAACAGGGGTCGACTGAAGCTTTCTTT.

The V and J genes are TRBV28 and TRBJ1-2; D is possibly TRBD1 (5 bases). V shed 11 bases and J shed 9 bases, with 19 bases lying between them. The CDR3 contains 12 residues. Germline values: CDR1 MDHEN, CDR2 SYDVKM. The CDR3 DNA follows: TGTGCCTCACAGGAATTGGGTGATAGCTACACCTTC. This codes for CASQELGDSYTF.

V usage is TRBV5-1 and J usage is TRBJ2-2; 14 nucleotides align to TRBD2. V shed 3 bases, J shed 4 bases, and the junction held 8 bases outside the gene matches. This CDR3 has 18 amino acids. Per the germline V gene, CDR1 is SGHRS and CDR2 is YFSETQ. The CDR3 loop is CASSSGTSGRRSTGELFF. The CDR3 bases are TGCGCCAGCAGCTCCGGGACTAGCGGGAGAAGGTCCACCGGGGAGCTGTTTTTT.